This T cell receptor beta chain emerged from a study of OX40 agonist ivuxolimab in advanced cancers. This clone was counted between two and nine times. TCRdb's table, derived via immunoSEQ multiplex PCR, lists solely in-frame clones and lacks some. This sample carries about 46,000 clones, about 90% of them seen once, and the ten largest clones take approximately 10%. The germline V and J ends were trimmed by 2 bases and 0 bases, with 7 bases remaining between them. CDR1 is MDHEN and CDR2 is SYDVKM in the germline V gene. This CDR3 is built from 15 residues. The chain recombines TRBV28 with TRBJ1-4; D possibly corresponds to TRBD1 (5 bases). This TCR came from an adult with an advanced solid tumor such as melanoma, head and neck, liver or kidney cancer. The sequencing here drew on CD4+ or CD8+ T cells sorted from blood, taken in a trial of the OX40 agonist ivuxolimab. CDR3 in amino acids: CASSLQTATNEKLFF. The CDR3 DNA sequence: TGTGCCAGCAGTTTACAGACAGCAACTAATGAAAAACTGTTTTTT.